This T cell receptor (beta chain) was sequenced in a study of siplizumab effects on memory and regulatory T cells. Study findings and constraints: Tregs that proliferated in siplizumab cultures did not have their suppressive function confirmed.

Here immunoSEQ multiplex PCR was the method, and the copy in TCRdb shows in-frame clones only, minus some. The table shows 95,000 to 130,000 clones, with 90% to 95% occurring only once. Regarding this clone: What it recognizes is unknown.

The specimen sequenced was non-Treg CD4+ T cells sorted from blood. This receptor was taken from a human donor in good health.

CDR3 coding DNA: TGTGCCAGCTCATGGGGGGCCGAAGAGACCCAGTACTTC. Its translation: CASSWGAEETQYF. The genes are TRBV18 and TRBJ2-5; possibly TRBD1 or TRBD2 for D (6 bases each). Germline CDR1 and CDR2: KGHSH and LQKENI. CDR3 length: 13 residues. V was cut by 5 bases and J by 3 bases, with 10 bases left in between. The variable domain in full, completed from reference TRBV18 and TRBJ2-5, reads NAGVMQNPRHLVRRRGQEARLRCSPMKGHSHVYWYRQLPEEGLKFMVYLQKENIIDESGMPKERFSAEFPKEGPSILRIQQVVRGDSAAYFCASSWGAEETQYFGPGTRLLVL.